The rows below give T cell receptor beta chains drawn from one sample of a study of cytomegalovirus exposure and HLA in healthy donors. TCRdb's table, derived via immunoSEQ multiplex PCR, lists solely in-frame clones and lacks some. The top ten clones hold just over 3% of a sample with around 55,000 clones, 80% to 95% of them seen once. Input material: PBMCs. These receptors were obtained from a man aged 18 to 35 in good health and CMV-seronegative. Both conserved end residues are part of each CDR3. Fields, in order: V gene, J gene, clone size, D gene, CDR3 protein, CDR3 DNA. A D gene is named only where the DNA matches it firmly. Size values are once, few and many counts, or a class for expanded clones, and some rows have none.

V gene: TRBV6-1; J gene: TRBJ1-4; clone size: .; D gene: .; CDR3 protein: CASSLPRGRGEKLFF; CDR3 DNA: TGTGCCAGCAGCCTCCCGCGGGGGAGAGGTGAAAAACTGTTTTTT
V gene: TRBV5-6; J gene: TRBJ1-1; clone size: .; D gene: .; CDR3 protein: CASSVYRVYTEAFF; CDR3 DNA: TGTGCCAGCAGCGTTTACAGGGTGTACACTGAAGCTTTCTTT
V gene: TRBV4-1; J gene: TRBJ2-1; clone size: .; D gene: TRBD2; CDR3 protein: CASSQERRREPREQFF; CDR3 DNA: TGCGCCAGCAGCCAAGAACGGAGGCGGGAGCCCCGCGAGCAGTTCTTC
V gene: TRBV10-3; J gene: TRBJ2-1; clone size: .; D gene: TRBD2; CDR3 protein: CAIRGAGAFYNEQFF; CDR3 DNA: TGTGCCATCAGGGGAGCGGGAGCATTCTACAATGAGCAGTTCTTC
V gene: TRBV27; J gene: TRBJ1-3; clone size: once; D gene: .; CDR3 protein: CASSSLPGNGNTIYF; CDR3 DNA: TGTGCCAGCAGTAGCCTTCCGGGGAATGGAAACACCATATATTTT
V gene: TRBV5-1; J gene: TRBJ1-2; clone size: .; D gene: TRBD1; CDR3 protein: CASSSGQGNYGYTF; CDR3 DNA: TGCGCCAGCAGCTCGGGACAGGGTAACTATGGCTACACCTTC
V gene: TRBV10-3; J gene: TRBJ2-3; clone size: .; D gene: TRBD1; CDR3 protein: CAIRFTGADTQYF; CDR3 DNA: TGTGCCATCAGATTCACAGGGGCAGATACGCAGTATTTT
V gene: TRBV2; J gene: TRBJ2-3; clone size: once; D gene: TRBD1; CDR3 protein: CASRSPGTASTDTQYF; CDR3 DNA: TGTGCCAGCAGAAGCCCGGGGACAGCAAGCACAGATACGCAGTATTTT
V gene: TRBV18; J gene: TRBJ1-2; clone size: .; D gene: TRBD1; CDR3 protein: CASSPLGQGATIPYGYTF; CDR3 DNA: TGTGCCAGCTCACCACTGGGCCAGGGGGCCACGATCCCCTATGGCTACACCTTC
V gene: TRBV5-1; J gene: TRBJ2-1; clone size: .; D gene: TRBD1; CDR3 protein: CASTQDRGNNEQFF; CDR3 DNA: TGCGCCAGCACCCAGGACAGGGGTAACAATGAGCAGTTCTTC
V gene: TRBV29-1; J gene: TRBJ1-2; clone size: .; D gene: .; CDR3 protein: CSVDPPGGNYGYTF; CDR3 DNA: TGCAGCGTTGATCCTCCGGGTGGTAACTATGGCTACACCTTC
V gene: TRBV28; J gene: TRBJ2-2; clone size: .; D gene: .; CDR3 protein: CASSLRFGANTGELFF; CDR3 DNA: TGTGCCAGCAGTTTAAGGTTCGGGGCGAACACCGGGGAGCTGTTTTTT
V gene: TRBV6-5; J gene: TRBJ1-3; clone size: .; D gene: .; CDR3 protein: CASSQIGNTIYF; CDR3 DNA: TGTGCCAGCAGTCAGATAGGAAACACCATATATTTT
V gene: TRBV6-4; J gene: TRBJ2-3; clone size: once; D gene: TRBD2; CDR3 protein: CASSEASGRSTDTQYF; CDR3 DNA: TGTGCCAGCAGTGAGGCTAGCGGGAGGTCCACAGATACGCAGTATTTT
V gene: TRBV29-1; J gene: TRBJ2-7; clone size: .; D gene: .; CDR3 protein: CSVETGYNEQYF; CDR3 DNA: TGCAGCGTTGAGACAGGCTACAACGAGCAGTACTTC
V gene: TRBV6-1; J gene: TRBJ1-5; clone size: .; D gene: .; CDR3 protein: CASSEEAGQPQHF; CDR3 DNA: TGTGCCAGCAGTGAAGAGGCAGGTCAGCCCCAGCATTTT
V gene: TRBV9; J gene: TRBJ2-1; clone size: .; D gene: TRBD1; CDR3 protein: CASSGEGQSYNEQFF; CDR3 DNA: TGTGCCAGCAGCGGAGAGGGACAGTCCTACAATGAGCAGTTCTTC
V gene: TRBV6-1; J gene: TRBJ2-7; clone size: medium-sized; D gene: TRBD1; CDR3 protein: CASRRGQGYEQYF; CDR3 DNA: TGTGCCAGCAGGAGGGGACAGGGCTACGAGCAGTACTTC
V gene: TRBV6-5; J gene: TRBJ2-3; clone size: few; D gene: .; CDR3 protein: CASSGRGTDTQYF; CDR3 DNA: TGTGCCAGCTCGGGCAGGGGCACAGATACGCAGTATTTT
V gene: TRBV7-2; J gene: TRBJ2-7; clone size: .; D gene: .; CDR3 protein: CASSLGMGGKSYEQYF; CDR3 DNA: TGTGCCAGCAGCTTAGGGATGGGCGGGAAGAGCTACGAGCAGTACTTC
V gene: TRBV1; J gene: TRBJ2-7; clone size: .; D gene: .; CDR3 protein: CTSKQEKTYEQYF; CDR3 DNA: TGCACCAGCAAACAGGAGAAAACCTACGAGCAGTACTTC
V gene: TRBV4-1; J gene: TRBJ2-4; clone size: .; D gene: .; CDR3 protein: CASSQDAGIQYF; CDR3 DNA: TGCGCCAGCAGCCAAGATGCGGGTATTCAGTACTTC
V gene: TRBV5-4; J gene: TRBJ2-1; clone size: .; D gene: TRBD1; CDR3 protein: CASSSDWTGYNEQFF; CDR3 DNA: TGTGCCAGCAGCTCGGACTGGACAGGGTACAATGAGCAGTTCTTC
V gene: TRBV19; J gene: TRBJ2-1; clone size: few; D gene: TRBD1; CDR3 protein: CASSIATGGKRVMPPGAYNEQFF; CDR3 DNA: TGTGCCAGTAGTATTGCGACAGGGGGTAAGCGGGTGATGCCGCCCGGGGCCTACAATGAGCAGTTCTTC
V gene: TRBV9; J gene: TRBJ2-3; clone size: once; D gene: TRBD2; CDR3 protein: CASSVAGGLSTDTQYF; CDR3 DNA: TGTGCCAGCAGCGTAGCTGGGGGACTAAGCACAGATACGCAGTATTTT
V gene: TRBV5-1; J gene: TRBJ1-1; clone size: .; D gene: .; CDR3 protein: CASSSTLSAGTEAFF; CDR3 DNA: TGCGCCAGCAGCTCGACACTCTCCGCGGGCACTGAAGCTTTCTTT